This T cell receptor (beta chain) is drawn from a study of beta chain features in type 1 diabetes. Study conclusions and caveats: The naive, central memory and Treg TCRB repertoires looked more alike in patients than they did in healthy donors. VDJ junctions sequenced from type 1 diabetes patients showed fewer insertions and more deletions.

This clone was picked up a small number of times. What it binds is not known. Expressed TCRB transcripts were sequenced, since all the RNA that had been isolated was reverse transcribed. Repertoires were generated with immunoSEQ multiplex PCR, while TCRdb's copy carries only in-frame clones and drops some. The repertoire holds almost 350,000 clones, with 6.5% to 10% as singletons. Sorting that relied on CD45RO/CCR7/CD25/CD127/CD95/CD27 yielded CD4+ naive, central memory, regulatory and stem cell-like memory cells. There are 16 residues in the CDR3. The V end was cut by 5 bases, the J end by 0 bases, with 15 bases between. CDR1 SGHTA and CDR2 FQGNSA come from the germline V gene.

The rearrangement uses TRBV7-2 and TRBJ2-3; tentatively, D is TRBD2 (5 bases). The TCR comes from a woman aged 18-29 years in good health. Sequenced material: central memory CD4+ T cells from blood. CDR3 region: CASSPDYGSSTDTQYF. Here the CDR3 DNA reads TGTGCCAGCAGCCCAGACTACGGCTCCAGCACAGATACGCAGTATTTT.